Each of the 5 T cell receptor beta chains below was sequenced from the same sample in a study of PD-1 blockade in classical Hodgkin lymphoma. Brentuximab vedotin exposure varied among the patients, all of whom had relapsed after autologous stem cell transplantation. The assay was immunoSEQ multiplex PCR, and TCRdb's table has in-frame clones only and misses some. The top ten hold about 5.9% of the sample, which has fewer than 20,000 clones, 65% to 85% seen once. Sequences were derived from peripheral blood mononuclear cells (PBMCs), sampled at baseline. The receptor source for this set is a human donor with classical Hodgkin lymphoma.

The chain carries TRBV19 and TRBJ2-2, with 8 bases lining up with TRBD2. The CDR3 runs 15 residues. V was clipped by 4 bases and J by 3 bases; unmatched bases: 4. Germline CDR1 is LNHDA and CDR2 is SQIVND (reference sequence). The CDR3 DNA follows: TGTGCCAGTAGTAGAGCGGGGGCCGACACCGGGGAGCTGTTTTTT. Protein: CASSRAGADTGELFF. The full variable domain, completed using reference TRBV19 and TRBJ2-2, is DGGITQSPKYLFRKEGQNVTLSCEQNLNHDAMYWYRQDPGQGLRLIYYSQIVNDFQKGDIAEGYSVSREKKESFPLTVTSAQKNPTAFYLCASSRAGADTGELFFGEGSRLTVL.

The chain joins TRBV7-9 to TRBJ2-5; maybe TRBD2 (7 bases). This CDR3 has 16 residues. Between the trimmed V and J ends, which lost 2 bases and 2 bases, there was a span of 15 bases. Germline loops: CDR1 SEHNR, CDR2 FQNEAQ (reference sequence). The DNA of the CDR3 is TGTGCCAGCAGCTTAACGGGGGCGGGAGCGCAAGAGACCCAGTACTTC. This translates into CASSLTGAGAQETQYF.

The chain links TRBV6-1 to TRBJ1-4; D might be TRBD1 (5 bases). The CDR3 covers 17 residues. CDR1 MNHNS and CDR2 SASEGT come from the germline V gene. V lost 2 bases and J lost 8, with 21 bases in between. The CDR3 protein is CASSEFWRRGIGEKLFF. The CDR3 DNA is TGTGCCAGCAGTGAATTTTGGAGGCGGGGGATCGGGGAAAAACTGTTTTTT.

The V gene is TRBV7-9, the J gene TRBJ1-6; D might be TRBD1 (5 bases). Germline values: CDR1 SEHNR, CDR2 FQNEAQ (reference sequence). There are 15 residues in the CDR3. The V and J ends lost 3 bases and 1 base respectively, with 7 bases between them. This CDR3 is CASSFSGSYNSPLHF. The CDR3 nucleotides are TGTGCCAGCAGCTTCTCAGGGTCCTATAATTCACCCCTCCACTTT.

A single count supports this clone. The rearrangement uses TRBV29-1 and TRBJ2-2; D remains unclear. The germline CDR1 and CDR2 sequences are SQVTM and ANQGSEA. The V end lost 7 bases, the J end lost 6 bases, and 12 bases lay between the germline ends. The CDR3 runs to 12 residues. The CDR3 here is CSAGRVSGELFF. CDR3 bases: TGCAGCGCGGGTCGAGTGTCCGGGGAGCTGTTTTTT.